These 11 T cell receptor beta chains originate from one sample sequenced in a study of blood T cell repertoires in COVID-19. Sequencing was performed with immunoSEQ multiplex PCR; in TCRdb, only in-frame clones are kept and a portion is missing. The profile shows some 420,000 clones, 85% to 90% of them singletons. Material for sequencing was PBMCs or T cells enriched from blood (not recorded which). These receptors were collected from a man aged 30 to 45 who had recovered from COVID-19.

The J gene is TRBJ2-2, the V gene TRBV5-1, with D maybe TRBD2 (5 bases). The CDR3 covers 14 residues. The germline V gene encodes CDR1 SGHRS and CDR2 YFSETQ. With 3 bases removed from V and 2 bases from J, the gap between germline ends came to 8 bases. In nucleotides, the CDR3 is TGCGCCAGCAGCTCAGGACTTAACACCGGGGAGCTGTTTTTT. This encodes CASSSGLNTGELFF.

CDR3 protein: CASSLLQFGAVQFF. The CDR3, as DNA: TGTGCCAGCAGCTTATTGCAGTTTGGGGCAGTGCAGTTCTTC. The V gene is TRBV7-2, the J gene TRBJ2-1; TRBD1 is a possible D gene (5 bases). The CDR3 covers 14 residues. The germline V and J ends were trimmed by 2 bases and 12 bases, with 17 bases remaining between them. Germline V lookup: CDR1 SGHTA, CDR2 FQGNSA.

The V and J genes are TRBV2 and TRBJ2-3; 9 bases fit TRBD2. Per the germline V gene, CDR1 is SNHLY and CDR2 is FYNNEI. The CDR3 runs 15 residues. V shed 5 bases and J 2 bases; nucleotides not matched to a gene: 5. CDR3 coding DNA: TGTGCCAGCAGTAGGTTAGCGGGGGACACAGATACGCAGTATTTT. Residues: CASSRLAGDTDTQYF.

The CDR3 is CASSSGLGEQYF. The CDR3 DNA is TGTGCCAGCAGCTCGGGACTGGGCGAGCAGTACTTC. The rearrangement links TRBV11-2 to TRBJ2-7; TRBD2 is a possible D gene (6 bases). The CDR3 covers 12 residues. From germline, CDR1 is SGHAT and CDR2 FQNNGV. V gave up 4 bases and J gave up 6 bases, with 10 bases separating them.

This sequence joins TRBV27 and TRBJ2-2, with D unclear. Between the trimmed V and J ends, which lost 2 bases and 5 bases, there was a span of 12 bases. The CDR3 is made up of 15 amino acids. Germline V gene sequence: CDR1 MNHEY, CDR2 SMNVEV (reference sequence). CDR3 nucleotide sequence: TGTGCCAGCAGTTTAAGTTTGGCCCGAACCGGGGAGCTGTTTTTT. It translates to CASSLSLARTGELFF.

This clone is a singleton in its sample. V gene TRBV9 combines with J gene TRBJ2-5; 8 nucleotides agree with TRBD2. In germline, CDR1 is SGDLS, CDR2 YYNGEE. Unmatched junction bases numbered 9, after V lost 0 bases and J lost 5 bases. The CDR3 extends over 16 amino acids. The CDR3 here is CASSVGNSGNRETQYF. The CDR3 DNA follows: TGTGCCAGCAGCGTAGGGAATAGCGGGAACCGGGAGACCCAGTACTTC.

This clone was detected only a few times. The chain has TRBV27 and TRBJ2-1; 13 positions agree with TRBD2. Germline CDR1 reads MNHEY; CDR2 reads SMNVEV (reference sequence). V shed 6 bases and J 7 bases; nucleotides not matched to a gene: 12. This CDR3 spans 17 amino acids. The CDR3 reads CASRPEGTSGIWNEQFF. CDR3 bases: TGTGCCAGCAGACCCGAAGGGACTAGCGGGATTTGGAATGAGCAGTTCTTC.

The chain carries TRBV6-5 and TRBJ2-1; TRBD1 might be the D (6 bases). Germline V gives CDR1 MNHEY, CDR2 SVGAGI. The CDR3 has 13 amino acids. Trimming shortened V by 2 bases and J by 9 bases, and 11 bases separated the two germline ends. For the CDR3, the DNA is TGTGCCAGCAGTTACGGGGGCTCGAGTGAGCAGTTCTTC. Translation: CASSYGGSSEQFF.

This chain connects TRBV9 to TRBJ1-1, with 8 positions matching TRBD1. CDR1 and CDR2 from the germline V gene are SGDLS and YYNGEE. With V trimmed by 2 bases and J by 5 bases, 5 bases remained unmatched. The length of the CDR3 is 14 residues. CDR3 region: CASSVGTGGTEAFF. CDR3 in DNA: TGTGCCAGCAGCGTGGGTACAGGGGGGACTGAAGCTTTCTTT.

V usage is TRBV12-3 or TRBV12-4 and J usage is TRBJ2-3; D is unclear. Between the trimmed V and J ends, which lost 5 bases and 4 bases, there was a span of 10 bases. CDR3 length: 13 amino acids. This chain's CDR3 is CASSVSLSDTQYF. The CDR3 DNA sequence: TGTGCCAGCAGTGTATCTCTCTCAGATACGCAGTATTTT.

The chain has TRBV24-1 and TRBJ2-5; TRBD2 might be the D (6 bases). V was shortened by 3 bases and J by 8 bases, with 18 bases between the two germline ends. Per germline, CDR1 KGHDR and CDR2 SFDVKD. The CDR3 contains 15 residues. CDR3 nucleotides: TGTGCCACCAGTGATCCTATTAGCGGATCCCCTACCCAGTACTTC. Protein: CATSDPISGSPTQYF.